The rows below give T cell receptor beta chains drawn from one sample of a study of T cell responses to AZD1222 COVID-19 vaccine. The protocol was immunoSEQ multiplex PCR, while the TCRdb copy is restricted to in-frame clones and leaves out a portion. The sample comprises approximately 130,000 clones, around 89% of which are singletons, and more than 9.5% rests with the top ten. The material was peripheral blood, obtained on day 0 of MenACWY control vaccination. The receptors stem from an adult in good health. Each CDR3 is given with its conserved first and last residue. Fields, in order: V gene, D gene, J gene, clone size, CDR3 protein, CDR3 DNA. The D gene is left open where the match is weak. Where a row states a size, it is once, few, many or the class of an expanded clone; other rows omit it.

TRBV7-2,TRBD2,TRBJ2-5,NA,CASSLMPSGISRETQYF,TGTGCCAGCAGCTTAATGCCTAGCGGGATCTCCCGAGAGACCCAGTACTTC
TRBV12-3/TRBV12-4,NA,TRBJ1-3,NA,CASSLGGYTIYF,TGTGCCAGCAGCCTAGGGGGGTACACCATATATTTT
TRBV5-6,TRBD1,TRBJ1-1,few,CASSLAGQLYTEAFF,TGTGCCAGCAGCTTGGCGGGACAGCTCTACACTGAAGCTTTCTTT
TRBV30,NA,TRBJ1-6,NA,CAWRGSHNSPLHF,TGTGCCTGGAGGGGCAGCCATAATTCACCCCTCCACTTT
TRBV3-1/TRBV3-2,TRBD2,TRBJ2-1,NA,CASSPEGGRRDEQFF,TGTGCCAGCAGCCCGGAGGGCGGGAGAAGGGATGAGCAGTTCTTC
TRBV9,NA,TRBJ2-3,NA,CASSPRRGVSTDTQYF,TGTGCCAGCAGCCCCCGGCGCGGGGTTAGCACAGATACGCAGTATTTT
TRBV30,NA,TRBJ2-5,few,CAWSPGTTETQYF,TGTGCCTGGAGTCCCGGGACAACCGAGACCCAGTACTTC
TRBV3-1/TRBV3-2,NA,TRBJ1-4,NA,CASSQGAQGREKLFF,TGTGCCAGCAGCCAAGGCGCACAGGGAAGGGAAAAACTGTTTTTT
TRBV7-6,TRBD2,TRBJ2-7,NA,CASSSVPQAGVYSSEQYF,TGTGCCAGCAGCTCAGTCCCCCAAGCGGGAGTATATTCCTCCGAGCAGTACTTC
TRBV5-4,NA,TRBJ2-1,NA,CASSPITALRNEQFF,TGTGCCAGCAGCCCCATCACCGCACTAAGGAATGAGCAGTTCTTC
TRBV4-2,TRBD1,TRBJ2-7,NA,CASSQISGTGLSYEQYF,TGTGCCAGCAGCCAGATTTCCGGGACAGGACTCTCCTACGAGCAGTACTTC
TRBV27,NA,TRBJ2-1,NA,CASSLGGQYNEQFF,TGTGCCAGCAGTTTGGGGGGACAGTACAATGAGCAGTTCTTC
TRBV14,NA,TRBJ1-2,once,CASSQETGSGYGYTF,TGTGCCAGCAGCCAAGAAACGGGGAGCGGCTATGGCTACACCTTC
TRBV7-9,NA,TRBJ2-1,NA,CASSQLSNEQFF,TGTGCCAGCAGCCAATTAAGCAATGAGCAGTTCTTC
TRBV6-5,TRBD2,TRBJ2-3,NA,CASSYSGLAATDTQYF,TGTGCCAGCAGTTACTCCGGACTAGCGGCGACAGATACGCAGTATTTT
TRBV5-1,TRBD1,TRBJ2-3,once,CASGTGWPDTQYF,TGCGCCAGCGGGACAGGGTGGCCAGATACGCAGTATTTT
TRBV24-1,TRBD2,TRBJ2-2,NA,CATSRLAGGTNTGELFF,TGTGCCACCAGTCGACTAGCGGGAGGAACGAACACCGGGGAGCTGTTTTTT
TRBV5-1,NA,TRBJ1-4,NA,CASSLGPGATNEKLFF,TGCGCCAGCAGCTTGGGGCCAGGAGCAACTAATGAAAAACTGTTTTTT
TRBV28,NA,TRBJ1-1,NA,CASGVFVSTEAFF,TGTGCCAGCGGAGTCTTTGTGAGCACTGAAGCTTTCTTT
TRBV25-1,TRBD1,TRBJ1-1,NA,CASSVGQGNGNTEAFF,TGTGCCAGCAGTGTGGGACAGGGAAACGGGAACACTGAAGCTTTCTTT
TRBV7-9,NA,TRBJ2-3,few,CASSPPVGRGQLDTQYF,TGTGCCAGCAGCCCCCCCGTGGGCAGGGGTCAGTTAGATACGCAGTATTTT
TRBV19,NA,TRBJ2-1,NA,CASSIALNNEQFF,TGTGCCAGTAGTATAGCCCTTAACAATGAGCAGTTCTTC
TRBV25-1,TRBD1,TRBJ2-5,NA,CASDPADRAETQYF,TGTGCCAGCGACCCCGCGGACAGGGCCGAGACCCAGTACTTC
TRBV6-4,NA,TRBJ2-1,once,CASSDGFGGNNEQFF,TGTGCCAGCAGTGACGGCTTTGGGGGTAACAATGAGCAGTTCTTC
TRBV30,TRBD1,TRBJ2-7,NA,CAFSGTGVDEQYF,TGTGCCTTCTCCGGGACAGGGGTGGACGAGCAGTACTTC
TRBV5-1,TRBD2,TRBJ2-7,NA,CASSFGGSGTYEQYF,TGCGCCAGCAGCTTCGGGGGTAGCGGGACTTACGAGCAGTACTTC
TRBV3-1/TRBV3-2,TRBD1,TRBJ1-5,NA,CASSQGGQPNQPQHF,TGTGCCAGCAGCCAAGGGGGACAGCCCAATCAGCCCCAGCATTTT
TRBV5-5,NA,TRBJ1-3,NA,CASSLAVTSSGNTIYF,TGTGCCAGCAGCTTGGCTGTCACGAGCTCTGGAAACACCATATATTTT
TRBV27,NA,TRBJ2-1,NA,CASAHRQTYNEQFF,TGTGCCAGCGCCCACCGACAGACATACAATGAGCAGTTCTTC
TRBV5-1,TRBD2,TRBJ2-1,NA,CASSFGLAAYNEQFF,TGCGCCAGCAGCTTCGGACTAGCGGCATACAATGAGCAGTTCTTC
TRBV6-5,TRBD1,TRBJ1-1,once,CASSYQGAMNTEAFF,TGTGCCAGCAGTTACCAGGGGGCCATGAACACTGAAGCTTTCTTT
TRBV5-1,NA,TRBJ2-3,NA,CASSLAQRGSTDTQYF,TGCGCCAGCAGCTTGGCTCAAAGGGGAAGCACAGATACGCAGTATTTT
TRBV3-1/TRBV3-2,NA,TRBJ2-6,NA,CASSQGTVSGANVLTF,TGTGCCAGCAGCCAAGGAACGGTCTCTGGGGCCAACGTCCTGACTTTC
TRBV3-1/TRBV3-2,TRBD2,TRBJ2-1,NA,CASSQTLKREGRNEQFF,TGTGCCAGCAGCCAAACTCTCAAGCGGGAGGGCCGCAATGAGCAGTTCTTC
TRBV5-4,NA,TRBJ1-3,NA,CASSLGVSGNTIYF,TGTGCCAGCAGCTTGGGAGTCTCTGGAAACACCATATATTTT
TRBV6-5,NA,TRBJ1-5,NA,CASSYAGFNQPQHF,TGTGCCAGCAGTTACGCGGGTTTCAATCAGCCCCAGCATTTT
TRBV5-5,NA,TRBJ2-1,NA,CASSFFSYNEQFF,TGTGCCAGCAGCTTCTTCTCTTACAATGAGCAGTTCTTC
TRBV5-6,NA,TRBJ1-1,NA,CASSPQSLNTEAFF,TGTGCCAGCAGCCCCCAATCTTTGAACACTGAAGCTTTCTTT
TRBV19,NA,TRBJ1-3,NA,CASSNRVTGNTIYF,TGTGCCAGTAGTAACAGGGTTACTGGAAACACCATATATTTT
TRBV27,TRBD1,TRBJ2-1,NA,CASSVRTGPIRSSYNEQFF,TGTGCCAGCAGTGTTAGGACAGGGCCCATTAGGAGCTCCTACAATGAGCAGTTCTTC
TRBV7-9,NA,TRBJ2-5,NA,CASQLTVQETQYF,TGTGCCAGCCAATTGACAGTCCAAGAGACCCAGTACTTC
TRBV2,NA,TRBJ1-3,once,CASVDRPGLGNTIYF,TGTGCCAGCGTTGACAGGCCTGGCTTGGGTAACACCATATATTTT
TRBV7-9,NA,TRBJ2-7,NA,CASSLVSGTYEQYF,TGTGCCAGCAGCTTAGTCAGCGGTACCTACGAGCAGTACTTC
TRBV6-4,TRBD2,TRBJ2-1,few,CASRPKREGLPEQFF,TGTGCCAGCAGACCTAAGCGGGAGGGCCTCCCTGAGCAGTTCTTC
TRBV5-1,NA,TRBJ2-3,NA,CASSPRGDADTQYF,TGCGCCAGCAGCCCGCGCGGGGACGCCGATACGCAGTATTTT
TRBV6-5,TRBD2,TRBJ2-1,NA,CASSNSGNPNEQFF,TGTGCCAGCAGTAATAGCGGGAACCCCAATGAGCAGTTCTTC
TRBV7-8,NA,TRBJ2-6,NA,CASSFYPDLSGANVLTF,TGTGCCAGCAGCTTCTACCCGGACCTCTCTGGGGCCAACGTCCTGACTTTC
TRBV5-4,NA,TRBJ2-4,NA,CASSLAGDRRDIQYF,TGTGCCAGCAGCTTGGCAGGGGATCGCCGGGACATTCAGTACTTC
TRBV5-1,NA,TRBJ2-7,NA,CASSLGGFEQYF,TGCGCCAGCAGCTTGGGAGGTTTCGAGCAGTACTTC